What follows are 13 T cell receptor beta chains derived from one specimen sequenced in a study of cytomegalovirus exposure and HLA in healthy donors. PCR used 60 Vbeta primers and 13 Jbeta primers. Here immunoSEQ multiplex PCR was the method, and the copy in TCRdb shows in-frame clones only, minus some. Its table lists 130,000 or so clones. Sequencing was performed on PBMCs. These receptors were obtained from a woman aged 40 to 50 in good health and CMV-seropositive.

This chain connects TRBV10-3 to TRBJ1-1; TRBD1 matches 11 bases. The germline CDR1 and CDR2 sequences are ENHRY and SYGVKD. V trimming: 2 bases; J trimming: 3 bases; junction bases outside the gene matches: 8. This CDR3 is built from 17 residues. The CDR3 coding sequence is TGTGCCATCAGTGAGACCCGGCCGGGACAGGGGGACACTGAAGCTTTCTTT. This codes for CAISETRPGQGDTEAFF.

To note about this clone: The junction shows a germline mismatch at one end, possibly a read error. V is TRBV19 and J is TRBJ2-5; 13 bases are shared with TRBD2. There are 16 residues in the CDR3. Per germline, CDR1 LNHDA and CDR2 SQIVND (reference sequence). CDR3 protein: CASSIGLAGAQGTQYF. The CDR3 nucleotides are TGTGCCAGTAGTATCGGACTAGCGGGAGCGCAAGGGACCCAGTACTTC.

The rearrangement joins TRBV19 to TRBJ2-3; TRBD2 matches 7 bases. There are 16 residues in the CDR3. The germline gives CDR1 LNHDA, CDR2 SQIVND (reference sequence). The trim removed 1 base at V and 5 bases at J, leaving 9 bases unmatched. The CDR3: CASSIASGYSKDTQYF. As DNA, the CDR3 is TGTGCCAGTAGTATAGCTAGCGGATATTCTAAAGATACGCAGTATTTT.

The chain is built from TRBV19 and TRBJ2-1, with 7 bases that match TRBD1. The germline gives CDR1 LNHDA, CDR2 SQIVND (reference sequence). The V segment lost 3 bases and the J segment 9 bases; nucleotides outside the gene matches: 14. The CDR3 contains 16 residues. For the CDR3, the DNA is TGTGCCAGTAGTATTCGAACAGGGGCCATGTTCAGTGAGCAGTTCTTC. Translating gives CASSIRTGAMFSEQFF.

The V call is TRBV11-3, the J call TRBJ2-5; maybe TRBD1 (5 bases). V dropped 3 bases and J dropped 0 bases, with 5 bases sitting between them. The germline V gene has CDR1 SGHNT and CDR2 YENEEA. This CDR3 contains 13 residues. The CDR3 is CASSLDNQETQYF. In DNA, the CDR3 is TGTGCCAGCAGCTTGGACAACCAAGAGACCCAGTACTTC.

The V call is TRBV5-5, the J call TRBJ1-5; D uncertain. Trimming cost V 0 bases and J 3 bases, with 7 bases left between them. The germline CDR1 and CDR2 sequences are SGHKS and YYEKEE (reference sequence). The CDR3 loop spans 14 amino acids. DNA for the CDR3: TGTGCCAGCAGCTTGGGACACTCCAATCAGCCCCAGCATTTT. It codes for CASSLGHSNQPQHF.

V and J are TRBV5-1 and TRBJ2-7; 12 bases are a match to TRBD1. Trimming took 4 bases from V and 4 from J; bases not matched to a gene: 9. The CDR3 has 16 residues. Germline-derived CDR1 and CDR2 are SGHRS and YFSETQ. The CDR3 here is CASSPGQGAVGYEQYF. The CDR3 DNA sequence: TGCGCCAGCAGCCCGGGACAGGGGGCTGTTGGGTACGAGCAGTACTTC.

The chain carries TRBV5-1 and TRBJ2-7; D is undetermined. V was trimmed by 1 base and J by 1 base, leaving 9 bases between them. The CDR3 runs 14 residues. In germline, CDR1 is SGHRS, CDR2 YFSETQ. CDR3 nucleotide sequence: TGCGCCAGCAGCTTGATTGCGTCTTCCTACGAGCAGTACTTC. Translation gives CASSLIASSYEQYF.

This rearrangement joins TRBV19 to TRBJ2-6; D ambiguous. V shed 3 bases and J shed 0 bases, with 12 bases lying between them. The CDR3 length is 17 residues. CDR1 is LNHDA and CDR2 is SQIVND in the germline V gene (reference sequence). The CDR3, as DNA: TGTGCCAGTAGTATCTCCTCGCGAGGCTCTGGGGCCAACGTCCTGACTTTC. Protein sequence: CASSISSRGSGANVLTF.

The chain combines TRBV30 with TRBJ2-6, with D unresolved. CDR3 length: 14 residues. Per germline, CDR1 GTSNPN and CDR2 SVGIG (reference sequence). The V gene lost 3 bases and the J gene lost 2 bases, with 8 bases spanning the gap. CDR3 DNA sequence: TGTGCCTGGAGCGGAACAGCTGGGGCCAACGTCCTGACTTTC. It is translated as CAWSGTAGANVLTF. Full variable domain (rest looked up from reference TRBV30 and TRBJ2-6): SQTIHQWPATLVQPVGSPLSLECTVEGTSNPNLYWYRQAAGRGLQLLFYSVGIGQISSEVPQNLSASRPQDRQFILSSKKLLLSDSGFYLCAWSGTAGANVLTFGAGSRLTVL.

This sequence joins TRBV7-9 and TRBJ2-1, with D perhaps TRBD1 (5 bases). The CDR3 is 14 amino acids. Germline V lookup: CDR1 SEHNR, CDR2 FQNEAQ (reference sequence). Trimming took off 5 bases at V and 2 bases at J, with 10 bases between the two ends. The CDR3 here is CASSRAGTYNEQFF. Here the CDR3 DNA reads TGTGCCAGCAGCCGGGCAGGGACCTACAATGAGCAGTTCTTC. The complete variable domain, with remaining parts taken from reference TRBV7-9 and TRBJ2-1, reads DTGVSQNPRHKITKRGQNVTFRCDPISEHNRLYWYRQTLGQGPEFLTYFQNEAQLEKSRLLSDRFSAERPKGSFSTLEIQRTEQGDSAMYLCASSRAGTYNEQFFGPGTRLTVL.

The chain combines TRBV27 with TRBJ2-6; no clear D gene. Deletions cut 6 bases from V and 0 bases from J, with 3 bases between. The CDR3 runs 13 residues. The germline V gene encodes CDR1 MNHEY and CDR2 SMNVEV (reference sequence). The CDR3 sequence is CASSNSGANVLTF. CDR3 bases: TGTGCCAGCAGCAACTCTGGGGCCAACGTCCTGACTTTC.

In the case of this clone: Other DNA sequences in the sample encode the same CDR3. CDR3 region: CASMRGRDRDGYTF. CDR3 DNA sequence: TGTGCCAGCATGCGAGGGAGAGATCGCGATGGCTACACCTTC. This rearrangement joins TRBV7-2 to TRBJ1-2; D is ambiguous. V lost 7 bases and J lost 6, with 18 bases in between. This CDR3 has 14 residues. CDR1 is SGHTA, CDR2 FQGNSA, per germline.